The 27 T cell receptor beta chains below come from one sample, sequenced in a study of CD8+ T cells in alopecia areata. RNA was extracted and reverse transcribed into cDNA as the sequencing template. Repertoires were generated with immunoSEQ multiplex PCR, while TCRdb's copy carries only in-frame clones and drops some. Counted here are tens of thousands of clones, about two thirds occurring once; the ten biggest clones make up roughly 17%. Stated treatment: oral pan-JAK inhibitor, 5-10 mg twice daily. Specimen: CD8+ T cells sorted from blood, collected between weeks 44 and 45, from a patient treated with tofacitinib. The receptor set was obtained from a human donor with alopecia areata.

In nucleotides, the CDR3 is TGTGCCACTCAATGGGGGGGGGAGGCCAATGAGCAGTTCTTC. Its protein is CATQWGGEANEQFF. V and J are TRBV6-5 and TRBJ2-1; 7 bases match TRBD2. Germline V CDR1 and CDR2: MNHEY, SVGAGI. CDR3 length: 14 amino acids. With 10 bases clipped from V and 6 bases from J, the junction kept 12 bases outside the gene matches.

Comments on this clone: At one end the junction does not follow the germline gene, possibly because of a read error. The chain carries TRBV5-5 and TRBJ1-2, with D possibly TRBD1 on 5 matching bases. This CDR3 spans 14 amino acids. Germline V lookup: CDR1 SGHKS, CDR2 YYEKEE (reference sequence). This chain's CDR3 is CASSQDRNNYGYTF. Written as DNA, the CDR3 is TGCGCCAGCAGCCAAGACAGAAACAACTATGGCTACACCTTC.

The chain couples TRBV10-1 to TRBJ2-5; D is unresolved. The germline V gene encodes CDR1 WNHNN and CDR2 SYGVQD (reference sequence). The CDR3 totals 13 residues. V was shortened by 3 bases and J by 5 bases, with 10 bases between the two germline ends. This CDR3 reads CASSEKLGETQYF. DNA of the CDR3: TGCGCCAGCAGTGAAAAACTTGGGGAGACCCAGTACTTC.

This chain links TRBV29-1 with TRBJ1-1, with D possibly TRBD1 on 5 matching bases. Trimming shortened V by 7 bases and J by 1 base, and 13 bases separated the two germline ends. The germline gives CDR1 SQVTM, CDR2 ANQGSEA. The CDR3 consists of 13 residues. CDR3 sequence (DNA): TGCAGCGCCCTCGGGGGTGGGAACACTGAAGCTTTCTTT. Its translation is CSALGGGNTEAFF.

This clone was observed a handful of times. This chain joins TRBV29-1 and TRBJ1-1; D uncertain. Germline lookup yields CDR1 SQVTM and CDR2 ANQGSEA. The CDR3 sequence is 15 residues long. Deletions cut 4 bases from V and 0 bases from J, with 15 bases between. CDR3 sequence (DNA): TGCAGCGTTGTCCTGGCGGGGAGAATGAACACTGAAGCTTTCTTT. It encodes CSVVLAGRMNTEAFF.

V is TRBV6-1 and J is TRBJ1-5; no clear D gene. CDR3 length: 15 amino acids. Trimming removed 2 bases from V and 8 bases from J, with 16 bases in between. The germline gives CDR1 MNHNS, CDR2 SASEGT. The DNA of the CDR3 is TGTGCCAGCAGTGAAAAGCCGGGGAGCTTTGAGCCCCAGCATTTT. Translating it yields CASSEKPGSFEPQHF.

This clone was seen only a few times. V and J are TRBV7-9 and TRBJ1-1; no reliable D call. Germline assignment: CDR1 SEHNR and CDR2 FQNEAQ (reference sequence). The CDR3 extends over 15 amino acids. V lost 5 bases and J lost 1, with 14 bases in between. The CDR3 DNA sequence: TGTGCCAGCAGCCTGGTCCAGGCGCAGAACACTGAAGCTTTCTTT. This codes for CASSLVQAQNTEAFF.

This chain connects TRBV9 to TRBJ1-4, with 10 positions matching TRBD1. CDR3 length: 14 residues. J was trimmed by 8 bases and V by 3 bases; bases with no gene match: 4. Germline V gives CDR1 SGDLS, CDR2 YYNGEE. The CDR3 nucleotides are TGTGCCAGCAGCGGGGGACAGGGGCGCGAAAAACTGTTTTTT. This translates into CASSGGQGREKLFF.

The V and J genes are TRBV6-1 and TRBJ1-1, with no clear D. The CDR3 totals 15 residues. V lost 6 bases and J 3 bases, leaving 17 bases between the germline ends. CDR1 and CDR2 (germline): MNHNS, SASEGT. CDR3 sequence reads: CASRSLGGSHTEAFF. CDR3 coding DNA: TGTGCCAGCAGGTCGTTAGGAGGGTCGCACACTGAAGCTTTCTTT.

The chain recombines TRBV7-9 with TRBJ2-7; TRBD2 is a possible D gene (5 bases). The CDR3 is 13 residues long. Germline V CDR1 and CDR2: SEHNR, FQNEAQ (reference sequence). Trimming removed 5 bases at V and 3 bases at J, with 11 bases between. CDR3 DNA: TGTGCCAGCAGCGAGGGAACAGTCTACGAGCAGTACTTC. Translated, it gives CASSEGTVYEQYF.

As regards this clone: The same CDR3 is also encoded by other DNA sequences in this sample. The rearrangement joins TRBV27 to TRBJ2-7, with D possibly being TRBD2 (6 bases). CDR1 and CDR2 (germline): MNHEY, SMNVEV (reference sequence). Trimming took off 5 bases at V and 1 base at J, with 9 bases between the two ends. The CDR3 is 13 residues long. Written as DNA, the CDR3 is TGTGCCAGCAGTCCGGGGGTTTCCTACGAGCAGTACTTC. It encodes CASSPGVSYEQYF.

The chain's CDR3 is CASSYKGTPVNTEAFF. The DNA of the CDR3 is TGTGCCAGCAGTTACAAAGGGACACCAGTCAACACTGAAGCTTTCTTT. The rearrangement joins TRBV6-5 to TRBJ1-1, with a tentative D call TRBD1 (6 bases). This CDR3 comprises 16 residues. V was trimmed by 2 bases and J by 2 bases, leaving 15 bases between them. Germline CDR1 and CDR2: MNHEY and SVGAGI.

The genes are TRBV5-1 and TRBJ2-2, with TRBD1 matching over 7 bases. This CDR3 region has 15 residues. Germline V lookup: CDR1 SGHRS, CDR2 YFSETQ. Losses at the gene ends were 0 bases for V and 3 bases for J; bases not matched to a gene: 2. The CDR3 coding sequence is TGCGCCAGCAGCTTGGGGGGACAGTACACCGGGGAGCTGTTTTTT. This codes for CASSLGGQYTGELFF. Variable domain in full (rest from reference TRBV5-1 and TRBJ2-2): KAGVTQTPRYLIKTRGQQVTLSCSPISGHRSVSWYQQTPGQGLQFLFEYFSETQRNKGNFPGRFSGRQFSNSRSEMNVSTLELGDSALYLCASSLGGQYTGELFFGEGSRLTVL.

This clone has only a few counts. The chain combines TRBV7-9 with TRBJ1-1; D gene unclear. CDR1 and CDR2 from the germline V gene are SEHNR and FQNEAQ (reference sequence). The CDR3 runs 12 residues. V was shortened by 5 bases and J by 4 bases, with 8 bases between the two germline ends. CDR3 coding DNA: TGTGCCAGCAGCCCCGACGGCACTGAAGCTTTCTTT. Translating it yields CASSPDGTEAFF.

The rearrangement joins TRBV11-2 to TRBJ2-7, with 7 positions matching TRBD2. The CDR3 extends over 11 amino acids. Per germline, CDR1 SGHAT and CDR2 FQNNGV. After removal of 7 bases from V and 12 bases from J, the junction contained 9 bases not matched to a gene. CDR3 region: CASIERGSAYF. DNA for the CDR3: TGTGCCAGCATCGAGCGGGGTTCAGCGTACTTC.

The genes are TRBV4-1 and TRBJ2-5; D ambiguous. With 0 bases removed from V and 5 bases from J, the gap between germline ends came to 7 bases. In germline, CDR1 is MGHRA, CDR2 YSYEKL. The CDR3 has 13 amino acids. CDR3 nucleotide sequence: TGCGCCAGCAGCCAAGAAAGGATCGAGACCCAGTACTTC. Translating it yields CASSQERIETQYF.

This chain joins TRBV6-6 and TRBJ2-7; no clear D gene. This CDR3 is 16 amino acids long. The germline V gene has CDR1 MNHNY and CDR2 SVGAGI (reference sequence). V was trimmed by 0 bases and J by 0 bases, leaving 12 bases between them. CDR3 sequence reads: CASSYSQDRSSYEQYF. DNA for the CDR3: TGTGCCAGCAGTTACTCACAAGATCGATCCTCCTACGAGCAGTACTTC.

This sequence joins TRBV25-1 and TRBJ2-1; 7 bases fit TRBD2. The CDR3 contains 12 residues. The J segment lost 15 bases and the V segment lost 6 bases, leaving 11 bases of the junction unmatched. Germline values: CDR1 MGHDK, CDR2 SYGVNS. In DNA, the CDR3 is TGTGCCAGCAGCGAGGGAGGACTAGGGTGGTTCTTC. It specifies CASSEGGLGWFF.

This clone was detected once. DNA for the CDR3: TGTGCCAGCAGCGTAGGTGGGGGCCGGGGCACAGATACGCAGTATTTT. Its protein is CASSVGGGRGTDTQYF. The chain links TRBV9 to TRBJ2-3; TRBD1 might be the D (6 bases). Looked up from germline, CDR1 is SGDLS and CDR2 is YYNGEE. Trimming cost V 0 bases and J 1 base, with 12 bases left between them. The CDR3 extends over 16 amino acids.

This clone was observed a handful of times. The genes are TRBV29-1 and TRBJ1-2, with D possibly being TRBD1 (5 bases). V was clipped by 7 bases and J by 1 base, with 16 bases between them. The CDR3 sequence is 14 residues long. CDR1 and CDR2 (germline): SQVTM, ANQGSEA. The chain's CDR3 is CSGTDSQDNYGYTF. DNA of the CDR3: TGCAGCGGGACTGACAGTCAAGATAACTATGGCTACACCTTC.

V gene TRBV27 combines with J gene TRBJ1-5; D remains ambiguous. Between the trimmed V and J ends, which lost 4 bases and 11 bases, there was a span of 18 bases. CDR3 length: 14 residues. Germline loops: CDR1 MNHEY, CDR2 SMNVEV (reference sequence). In DNA form, the CDR3 reads TGTGCCAGCAGTTCCGGACCGCTGGTGGGAGCCCAGCATTTT. Translating gives CASSSGPLVGAQHF.

This chain links TRBV11-3 with TRBJ2-7; 10 bases fit TRBD1. The CDR3 has 14 residues. J was trimmed by 2 bases and V by 5 bases; bases with no gene match: 3. The germline V gene has CDR1 SGHNT and CDR2 YENEEA. The CDR3 region is CASSPGTGAYEQYF. The DNA for the CDR3 is TGTGCCAGCAGCCCCGGGACAGGGGCCTACGAGCAGTACTTC.

The chain carries TRBV30 and TRBJ2-2, with 9 bases identical to TRBD2. The CDR3 is made up of 18 amino acids. With V trimmed by 8 bases and J by 1 base, 17 bases remained unmatched. CDR1 GTSNPN and CDR2 SVGIG come from the germline V gene (reference sequence). This chain's CDR3 is CARNDGASGEMNTGELFF. CDR3 coding DNA: TGTGCCCGGAACGATGGGGCTAGCGGGGAGATGAACACCGGGGAGCTGTTTTTT. Full variable domain (rest looked up from reference TRBV30 and TRBJ2-2): SQTIHQWPATLVQPVGSPLSLECTVEGTSNPNLYWYRQAAGRGLQLLFYSVGIGQISSEVPQNLSASRPQDRQFILSSKKLLLSDSGFYLCARNDGASGEMNTGELFFGEGSRLTVL.

The chain has TRBV10-2 and TRBJ2-3; D remains ambiguous. Deletions cut 6 bases from V and 1 base from J, with 8 bases between. In germline, CDR1 is WSHSY, CDR2 SAAADI. The CDR3 sequence is 13 residues long. CDR3: CASSPTGTDTQYF. In DNA form, the CDR3 reads TGCGCCAGCAGCCCAACCGGCACAGATACGCAGTATTTT.

In nucleotides, the CDR3 is TGTGCCAGCAGTTACATAGACTACACCTTC. Translating it yields CASSYIDYTF. The chain couples TRBV6-6 to TRBJ1-2; D unresolved. Germline V gene data show CDR1 as MNHNY and CDR2 as SVGAGI (reference sequence). The CDR3 covers 10 residues. Trimming removed 2 bases at V and 10 bases at J, with 5 bases between.

The CDR3, as DNA: TGTGCCAGCAGGACCGGGACAGGGACTAACGGGGAGCTGTTTTTT. Its protein is CASRTGTGTNGELFF. The chain is built from TRBV6-6 and TRBJ2-2, with 9 positions matching TRBD1. CDR1 MNHNY and CDR2 SVGAGI come from the germline V gene (reference sequence). This CDR3 is built from 15 residues. The V segment lost 6 bases and the J segment 7 bases; nucleotides outside the gene matches: 9.

The chain uses TRBV4-1 and TRBJ1-6; D might be TRBD1 (6 bases). There are 16 residues in the CDR3. Germline V gene sequence: CDR1 MGHRA, CDR2 YSYEKL. Deletions cut 4 bases from V and 1 base from J, with 11 bases between. CDR3 sequence: CASSPTGMSYNSPLHF. The CDR3 DNA sequence: TGCGCCAGCAGCCCCACAGGGATGTCCTATAATTCACCCCTCCACTTT.